This paragraph reports one T cell receptor beta chain. The data originate from a study of CD8+CD57+ T cells in acquired aplastic anemia. Researchers used genomic DNA as the template to profile TCR beta VDJ and CDR3. MiXCR, run by TCRdb on the reads, gives a single entry per CDR3 protein. The repertoire holds 200,000 to 300,000 distinct CDR3 sequences, with less than 85% as singletons. The CDR3 covers 13 residues. The ends were cut back, 3 bases at V and 7 bases at J, with 12 bases in the middle. Germline CDR1 reads SGHAT; CDR2 reads FQDESV (reference sequence). Previously, flow cytometry had revealed CD8+CD57+ cell expansion in the patients chosen for sequencing.

The V gene is TRBV11-1, the J gene TRBJ1-1, with D hard to call. The sequenced material came from sorted CD4+, CD8+, or CD8+CD57+ T cells (not recorded which) from PBMCs. The clonotype originates from a human donor with aplastic anemia. The CDR3 sequence: CASSFNTASEAFF. CDR3 bases: TGTGCCAGCAGCTTCAATACAGCGAGTGAAGCTTTCTTT.